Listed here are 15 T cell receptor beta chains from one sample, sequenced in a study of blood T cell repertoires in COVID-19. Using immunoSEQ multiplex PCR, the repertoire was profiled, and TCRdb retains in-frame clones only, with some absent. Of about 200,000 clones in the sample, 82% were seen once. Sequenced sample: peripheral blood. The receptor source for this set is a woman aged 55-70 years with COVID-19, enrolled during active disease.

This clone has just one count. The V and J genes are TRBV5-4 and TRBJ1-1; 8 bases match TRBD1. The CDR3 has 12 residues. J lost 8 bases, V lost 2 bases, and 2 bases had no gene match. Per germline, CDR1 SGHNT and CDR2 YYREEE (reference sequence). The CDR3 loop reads CASSFGQGEAFF. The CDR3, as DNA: TGTGCCAGCAGCTTTGGACAGGGCGAAGCTTTCTTT.

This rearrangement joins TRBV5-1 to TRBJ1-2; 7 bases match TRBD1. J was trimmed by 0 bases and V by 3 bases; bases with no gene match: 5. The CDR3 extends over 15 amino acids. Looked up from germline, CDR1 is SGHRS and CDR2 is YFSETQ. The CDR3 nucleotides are TGCGCCAGCAGCTGGGGACAGACAACTAACTATGGCTACACCTTC. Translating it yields CASSWGQTTNYGYTF.

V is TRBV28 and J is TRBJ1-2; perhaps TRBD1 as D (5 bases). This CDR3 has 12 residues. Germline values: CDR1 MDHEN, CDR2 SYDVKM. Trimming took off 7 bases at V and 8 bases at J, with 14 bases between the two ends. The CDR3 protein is CASKRGVLGYTF. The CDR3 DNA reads TGTGCCAGCAAGCGGGGGGTGTTGGGCTACACCTTC.

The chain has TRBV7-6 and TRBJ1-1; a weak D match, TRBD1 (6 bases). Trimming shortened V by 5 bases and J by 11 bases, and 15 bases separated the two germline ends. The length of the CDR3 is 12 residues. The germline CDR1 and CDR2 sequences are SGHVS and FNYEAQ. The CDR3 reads CASSDDRLGAFF. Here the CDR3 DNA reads TGTGCCAGCAGCGACGACAGGTTAGGTGCTTTCTTT. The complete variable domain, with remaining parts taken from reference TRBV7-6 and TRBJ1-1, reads GAGVSQSPRYKVTKRGQDVALRCDPISGHVSLYWYRQALGQGPEFLTYFNYEAQQDKSGLPNDRFSAERPEGSISTLTIQRTEQRDSAMYRCASSDDRLGAFFGQGTRLTVV.

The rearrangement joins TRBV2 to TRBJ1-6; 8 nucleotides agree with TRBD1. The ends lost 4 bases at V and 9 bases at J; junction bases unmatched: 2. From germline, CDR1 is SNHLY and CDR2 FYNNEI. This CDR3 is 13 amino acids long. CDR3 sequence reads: CASSVTGGSPLHF. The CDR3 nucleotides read TGTGCCAGCAGTGTAACAGGGGGTTCACCCCTCCACTTT.

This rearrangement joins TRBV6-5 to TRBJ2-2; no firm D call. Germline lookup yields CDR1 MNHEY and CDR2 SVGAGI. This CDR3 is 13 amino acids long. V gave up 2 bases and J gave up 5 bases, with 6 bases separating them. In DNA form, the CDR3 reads TGTGCCAGCAGTTACCGGGTGACCGGGGAGCTGTTTTTT. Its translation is CASSYRVTGELFF.

As DNA, the CDR3 is TGTGCCAGCAGAAGGGGGGACAGAGGCTACGAGCAGTACTTC. Its protein product is CASRRGDRGYEQYF. V gene TRBV6-5 combines with J gene TRBJ2-7, with TRBD1 as a possible D gene (7 bases). Trimming stripped 6 bases from V and 3 bases from J, with 15 bases between. This CDR3 comprises 14 residues. Germline CDR1 MNHEY, CDR2 SVGAGI.

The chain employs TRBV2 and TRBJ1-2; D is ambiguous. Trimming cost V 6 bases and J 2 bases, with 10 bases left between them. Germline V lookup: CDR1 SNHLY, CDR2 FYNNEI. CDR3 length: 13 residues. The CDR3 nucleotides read TGTGCCAGCAGCCTGACCGGGAACTATGGCTACACCTTC. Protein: CASSLTGNYGYTF. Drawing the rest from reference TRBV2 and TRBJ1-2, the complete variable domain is EPEVTQTPSHQVTQMGQEVILRCVPISNHLYFYWYRQILGQKVEFLVSFYNNEISEKSEIFDDQFSVERPDGSNFTLKIRSTKLEDSAMYFCASSLTGNYGYTFGSGTRLTVV.

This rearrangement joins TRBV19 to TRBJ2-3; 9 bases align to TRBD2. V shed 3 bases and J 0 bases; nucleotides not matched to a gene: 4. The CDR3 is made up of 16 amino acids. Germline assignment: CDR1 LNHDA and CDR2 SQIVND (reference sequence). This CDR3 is CASSILAGTSTDTQYF. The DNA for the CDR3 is TGTGCCAGTAGTATCCTAGCGGGGACTAGCACAGATACGCAGTATTTT.

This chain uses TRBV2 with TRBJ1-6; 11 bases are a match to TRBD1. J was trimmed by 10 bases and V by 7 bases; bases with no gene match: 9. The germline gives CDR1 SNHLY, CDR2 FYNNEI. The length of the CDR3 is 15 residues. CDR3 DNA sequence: TGTGCCAGCACCCTGGACAGGGGGCTGGGGTCACCCCTCCACTTT. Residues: CASTLDRGLGSPLHF.

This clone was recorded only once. The CDR3 protein is CASSQEGAQISPLHF. CDR3 coding DNA: TGCGCCAGCAGCCAAGAGGGGGCTCAAATTTCACCCCTCCACTTT. The J gene is TRBJ1-6, the V gene TRBV4-1, with D tentatively TRBD1 (6 bases). CDR3 size: 15 residues. Germline lookup yields CDR1 MGHRA and CDR2 YSYEKL. Trimming stripped 0 bases from V and 9 bases from J, with 12 bases between.

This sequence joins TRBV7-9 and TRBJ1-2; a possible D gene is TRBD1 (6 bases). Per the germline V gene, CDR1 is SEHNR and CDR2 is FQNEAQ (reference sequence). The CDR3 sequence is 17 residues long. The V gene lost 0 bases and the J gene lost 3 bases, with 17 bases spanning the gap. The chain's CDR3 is CASSLARPGGIDYGYTF. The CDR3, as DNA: TGTGCCAGCAGCTTAGCGCGTCCTGGGGGCATAGACTATGGCTACACCTTC.

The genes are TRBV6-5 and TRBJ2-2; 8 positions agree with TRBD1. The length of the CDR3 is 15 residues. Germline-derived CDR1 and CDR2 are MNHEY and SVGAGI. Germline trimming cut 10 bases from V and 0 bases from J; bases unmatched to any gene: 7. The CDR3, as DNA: TGTGCCATCCAGAAGGACAGGGCGAACACCGGGGAGCTGTTTTTT. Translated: CAIQKDRANTGELFF.

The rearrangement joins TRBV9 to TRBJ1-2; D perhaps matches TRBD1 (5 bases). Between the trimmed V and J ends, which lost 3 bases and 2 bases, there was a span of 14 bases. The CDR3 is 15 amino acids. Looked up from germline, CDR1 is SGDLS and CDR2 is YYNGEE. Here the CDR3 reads CASSASWQGNYGYTF. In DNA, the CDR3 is TGTGCCAGCAGCGCCTCCTGGCAGGGAAACTATGGCTACACCTTC.

DNA of the CDR3: TGTGCCAGCAGGCAACGACAGGGGGCGCGAACTGAAGCTTTCTTT. Its translation: CASRQRQGARTEAFF. V usage is TRBV28 and J usage is TRBJ1-1, with 10 bases matching TRBD1. Germline trimming cut 6 bases from V and 5 bases from J; bases unmatched to any gene: 9. CDR1 is MDHEN and CDR2 is SYDVKM in the germline V gene. This CDR3 comprises 15 residues.